The rows below give T cell receptor beta chains drawn from one sample of a study of T cells after yellow fever vaccination. Using its own MiXCR run on the 5' RACE reads, TCRdb lists one record per CDR3 protein. The sample has 300,000 or so distinct CDR3 sequences; 10% to 15% are singletons. Here the sequenced sample was CD4+ T cells sorted from PBMCs, taken 45 days after the yellow fever booster vaccination. Every receptor here comes from a man aged 25 to 40 who received the YFV17D yellow fever vaccine. CDR3s leave out the opening cysteine and the closing phenylalanine or tryptophan. Each record gives: CDR3 protein, V gene.

SVVWTTSGNTIY,TRBV29-1
ASSLAWSSYNEQF,TRBV7-2
ASSRRQSNTEAF,TRBV3-1
ASRPSQQSSYEQY,TRBV28
ATSRDSGRRTDTQY,TRBV15
SARDAKREGFGDTQY,TRBV20-1
ASSQDPPPPTQY,TRBV4-2
ATSDPQVPTGELF,TRBV24-1
ASSQDRLVLSSYEQY,TRBV3-1
ASRTSGYNEQF,TRBV10-2
SALDSGSTDTQY,TRBV20-1
SASKSGSTDTQY,TRBV20-1
ASSLGVYWGNEQF,TRBV5-4
ASSPGGVDQPQH,TRBV5-1
TSSLNRETY,TRBV28
ASSLGLAGVSSYNEQF,TRBV5-1
AISNKDTQY,TRBV10-3